These 3 T cell receptor beta chains were sequenced from one sample in a study of blood T cell repertoires in COVID-19. The protocol was immunoSEQ multiplex PCR, while the TCRdb copy is restricted to in-frame clones and leaves out a portion. The table has 250,000 to 350,000 clones, 80% to 90% seen once. Sequencing was performed on PBMCs or T cells enriched from blood (not recorded which). The receptor set was obtained from a woman younger than 30 who had recovered from COVID-19.

This clone has a handful of counts. The chain links TRBV5-4 to TRBJ2-1; possible D gene TRBD2, 6 bases. The ends were cut back, 0 bases at V and 8 bases at J, with 12 bases in the middle. The CDR3 covers 14 residues. The germline V gene has CDR1 SGHNT and CDR2 YYREEE (reference sequence). This CDR3 reads CASSLAVPSDEQFF. CDR3 nucleotides: TGTGCCAGCAGCTTGGCCGTCCCTAGCGATGAGCAGTTCTTC. Supplemented by reference TRBV5-4 and TRBJ2-1, the full variable domain reads ETGVTQSPTHLIKTRGQQVTLRCSSQSGHNTVSWYQQALGQGPQFIFQYYREEENGRGNFPPRFSGLQFPNYSSELNVNALELDDSALYLCASSLAVPSDEQFFGPGTRLTVL.

The chain recombines TRBV10-1 with TRBJ1-4; 8 bases are shared with TRBD1. J was trimmed by 6 bases and V by 2 bases; bases with no gene match: 8. Germline V lookup: CDR1 WNHNN, CDR2 SYGVQD (reference sequence). This CDR3 region has 16 residues. CDR3: CASSEPRTGCDEKLFF. DNA for the CDR3: TGCGCCAGCAGTGAGCCCAGGACAGGGTGTGATGAAAAACTGTTTTTT.

This clone was picked up a small number of times. The chain recombines TRBV5-1 with TRBJ1-2; D remains unclear. Trimming took 2 bases from V and 7 from J, leaving 9 bases between them. The CDR3 is made up of 12 amino acids. CDR1 and CDR2 (germline): SGHRS, YFSETQ. CDR3 region: CASSLQTGGYTF. Here the CDR3 DNA reads TGCGCCAGCAGCTTACAGACCGGTGGCTACACCTTC. Full variable domain (missing parts from reference TRBV5-1 and TRBJ1-2): KAGVTQTPRYLIKTRGQQVTLSCSPISGHRSVSWYQQTPGQGLQFLFEYFSETQRNKGNFPGRFSGRQFSNSRSEMNVSTLELGDSALYLCASSLQTGGYTFGSGTRLTVV.